The TCR beta chain described here comes from a study of blood T cell repertoires in COVID-19. Trimming took 2 bases from V and 2 from J, leaving 11 bases between them. The CDR3 is 15 amino acids. Germline V gives CDR1 SGHTA, CDR2 FQGTGA. The protocol was immunoSEQ multiplex PCR, while the TCRdb copy is restricted to in-frame clones and leaves out a portion. The sample consists of 300,000 to 450,000 clones, 70% to 90% of them appearing once. The sequencing sample was made of peripheral blood. The TCR sequence derives from a human donor in a cohort sampled during active COVID-19. The chain links TRBV7-3 to TRBJ2-3, with D tentatively TRBD2 (5 bases). In nucleotides, the CDR3 is TGTGCCAGCAGCTTAGAGGGTAGCGTCACAGATACGCAGTATTTT. Translation: CASSLEGSVTDTQYF. Using reference TRBV7-3 and TRBJ2-3 for the parts outside the CDR3, the full variable domain is GAGVSQTPSNKVTEKGKYVELRCDPISGHTALYWYRQSLGQGPEFLIYFQGTGAADDSGLPNDRFFAVRPEGSVSTLKIQRTERGDSAVYLCASSLEGSVTDTQYFGPGTRLTVL.